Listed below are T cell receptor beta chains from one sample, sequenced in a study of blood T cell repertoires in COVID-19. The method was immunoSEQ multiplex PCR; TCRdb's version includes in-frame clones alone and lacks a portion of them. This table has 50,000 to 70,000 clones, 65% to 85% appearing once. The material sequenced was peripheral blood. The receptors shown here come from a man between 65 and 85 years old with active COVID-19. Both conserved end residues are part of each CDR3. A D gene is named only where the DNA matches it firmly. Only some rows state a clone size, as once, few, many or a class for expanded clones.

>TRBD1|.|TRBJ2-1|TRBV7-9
TGTGCCAGCAGCAAGGACAGGGGGCGATTGAGGAATGAGCAGTTCTTC
CASSKDRGRLRNEQFF
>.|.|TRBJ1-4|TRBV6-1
TGTGCCAGCAGTGAAGTCGGGGGGCGGGTAAAACTGTTTTTT
CASSEVGGRVKLFF
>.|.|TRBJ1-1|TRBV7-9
TGTGCCAGCAGCTTAGCTGATACTTACCTCGACAGCTTGACTGAAGCTTTCTTT
CASSLADTYLDSLTEAFF
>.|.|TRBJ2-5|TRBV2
TGTGCCAGCACCCGGACAGCGCGACAAGAGACCCAGTACTTC
CASTRTARQETQYF
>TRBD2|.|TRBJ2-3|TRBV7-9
TGTGCCAGCAGCTTAGGGGGACTAGCGGGAACAGATACGCAGTATTTT
CASSLGGLAGTDTQYF
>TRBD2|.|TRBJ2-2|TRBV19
TGTGCCAGTAGTATATCTAGCGGGGGGTCCGGGGAGCTGTTTTTT
CASSISSGGSGELFF
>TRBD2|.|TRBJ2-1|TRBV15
TGTGCCACCAGCAGAGGCGGAGCACTAGCGGGAGACGGTGAGCAGTTCTTC
CATSRGGALAGDGEQFF
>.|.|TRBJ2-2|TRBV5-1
TGCGCCAGCAGCCCGACTAGTACCGGGGAGCTGTTTTTT
CASSPTSTGELFF
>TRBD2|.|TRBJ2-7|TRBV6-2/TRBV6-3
TGTGCCAGCAGTACTGAGCGGGAGTTGGTAGTGTACGAGCAGTACTTC
CASSTERELVVYEQYF
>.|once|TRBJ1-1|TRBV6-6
TGTGCCAGCAGTTTGGGGCCTAAGAACACTGAAGCTTTCTTT
CASSLGPKNTEAFF
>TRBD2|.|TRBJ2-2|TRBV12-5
TGTGCTAGTGCCCTAGCGGGAAGGACCGGGGAGCTGTTTTTT
CASALAGRTGELFF
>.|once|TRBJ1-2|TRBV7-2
TGTGCCAGCAGCTTAGGGGCGGGGGCCGTATATGGCTACACCTTC
CASSLGAGAVYGYTF
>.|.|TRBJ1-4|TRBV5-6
TGTGCCAGCAGATCCGGGCCAGTGGAGGGAAAACTGTTTTTT
CASRSGPVEGKLFF
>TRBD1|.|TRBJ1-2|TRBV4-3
TGCGCCAGCAGCCATAGGGACAGGGGAAGAGGTGGCTACACCTTC
CASSHRDRGRGGYTF
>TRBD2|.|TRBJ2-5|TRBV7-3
TGTGCCAGCAGCCCCGGACTAGCGGGACTGGAGACCCAGTACTTC
CASSPGLAGLETQYF
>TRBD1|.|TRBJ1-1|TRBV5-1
TGCGCCAGCAGCAAGGACAGGGCGGGGAACACTGAAGCTTTCTTT
CASSKDRAGNTEAFF
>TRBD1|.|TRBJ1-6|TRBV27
TGTGCCAGCAGTCCCTCAGGGGGCGCCCCTGGTTCACCCCTCCACTTT
CASSPSGGAPGSPLHF
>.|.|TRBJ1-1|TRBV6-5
TGTGCCAGCAGTTACTCCGCGGAGAGGACTGAAGCTTTCTTT
CASSYSAERTEAFF